This entry describes one TCR beta chain. This sample is part of a study of blood T cell repertoires in COVID-19. The overall study: Samples of COVID-19 (acute and convalescent) were obtained from the United States, Italy and Spain. T cells, B-cell-depleted T cells, or PBMCs provided the cDNA or gDNA that served as material.

V dropped 7 bases and J dropped 8 bases, with 17 bases sitting between them. CDR3 length equals 13 residues. Germline assignment: CDR1 ENHRY and CDR2 SYGVKD. Methods used by the authors: By means of reference gene primer amplification, nucleated cell counts were estimated. Sequenced by immunoSEQ multiplex PCR; TCRdb stores in-frame clones only, minus some. D and trimming come from the DNA, and the V and J calls and clone size come from that table. The sample lists some 240,000 clones; around nine tenths were seen once. The receptor's source is a man aged 60 to 75 who had recovered from COVID-19. The sample consisted of peripheral blood. The chain is built from TRBV10-3 and TRBJ1-2; TRBD1 might be the D (6 bases). The CDR3 DNA reads TGTGCCATCAATGGGGGCGCGAACGGAGGCTACACCTTC. Encoded protein: CAINGGANGGYTF.